Listed below are T cell receptor beta chains from one sample, sequenced in a study of cytomegalovirus exposure and HLA in healthy donors. The method was immunoSEQ multiplex PCR; TCRdb's version includes in-frame clones alone and lacks a portion of them. The profile shows about 130,000 clones, around 69% of them singletons. Sequenced: PBMCs. These TCRs come from a human donor in good health. Each CDR3 is given with its conserved first and last residue. D genes are given only for firm matches. Expanded clones are given a class, and other clones once, few, many or no size at all.

TRBV19,few,TRBJ2-1,TRBD2,CASSGLAGADEQFF,TGTGCCAGTTCCGGACTAGCGGGAGCGGATGAGCAGTTCTTC
TRBV19,-,TRBJ2-2,TRBD1,CASSPRTGTGELFF,TGTGCCAGTAGTCCCAGGACAGGTACCGGGGAGCTGTTTTTT
TRBV18,-,TRBJ1-2,-,CASSEGASYYGYTF,TGTGCCAGCTCAGAGGGCGCCTCTTACTATGGCTACACCTTC
TRBV7-8,-,TRBJ1-5,-,CAGSDSRSPKFQPQHF,TGTGCCGGATCCGACAGTCGCTCCCCCAAGTTTCAGCCCCAGCATTTT
TRBV7-2,-,TRBJ2-1,TRBD2,CASRTGLVFLGEQFF,TGTGCCAGCAGGACCGGACTAGTCTTCTTAGGTGAGCAGTTCTTC
TRBV7-3,-,TRBJ2-3,-,CASSLIEGEAQYF,TGTGCCAGCAGCTTAATTGAAGGAGAGGCGCAGTATTTT
TRBV9,few,TRBJ2-3,-,CASSVALTITDTQYF,TGTGCCAGCAGCGTAGCGTTGACTATCACAGATACGCAGTATTTT
TRBV28,once,TRBJ1-6,TRBD1,CASRQGTGLNSPLHF,TGTGCCAGCAGGCAAGGGACAGGGCTGAATTCACCCCTCCACTTT
TRBV7-9,-,TRBJ2-1,TRBD2,CASSDTSGGAPSEQFF,TGTGCCAGCAGCGATACGAGCGGGGGGGCCCCGAGTGAGCAGTTCTTC
TRBV5-6,-,TRBJ2-3,TRBD1,CASSSPTGSARDTQYF,TGTGCCAGCAGCTCCCCGACAGGGTCCGCCCGAGATACGCAGTATTTT
TRBV6-1,few,TRBJ2-1,TRBD2,CASSRLAGGYNEQFF,TGTGCCAGCAGTCGGCTAGCGGGAGGTTACAATGAGCAGTTCTTC
TRBV2,-,TRBJ2-4,-,CASSGGPLPEKNIQYF,TGTGCCAGCAGTGGGGGGCCACTACCAGAGAAAAACATTCAGTACTTC
TRBV7-2,-,TRBJ1-1,-,CASSLDPVTEAFF,TGTGCCAGCAGCTTAGATCCGGTCACTGAAGCTTTCTTT
TRBV30,once,TRBJ2-3,TRBD2,CAWSELALSTDTQYF,TGTGCCTGGAGCGAACTAGCGCTCAGCACAGATACGCAGTATTTT
TRBV9,-,TRBJ1-3,TRBD1,CASSPGTGVGNTIYF,TGTGCCAGCAGCCCAGGGACAGGGGTAGGAAACACCATATATTTT
TRBV27,-,TRBJ1-6,-,CASSPPQGGSPLHF,TGTGCCAGCAGTCCCCCGCAGGGCGGTTCACCCCTCCACTTT
TRBV10-3,few,TRBJ2-3,-,CAISESMLGRELIDTQYF,TGTGCCATCAGTGAGTCGATGTTAGGACGGGAGCTTATAGATACGCAGTATTTT
TRBV10-1,few,TRBJ1-3,TRBD1,CASSEGTVRAPYSGNTIYF,TGCGCCAGCAGTGAAGGGACAGTCAGGGCGCCGTACTCTGGAAACACCATATATTTT
TRBV27,-,TRBJ2-3,TRBD2,CASSFLPRGGAGADTQYF,TGTGCCAGCAGTTTCCTCCCTCGCGGGGGGGCCGGGGCAGATACGCAGTATTTT
TRBV15,-,TRBJ1-5,-,CATRDPGSNQPQHF,TGTGCCACCAGGGACCCGGGAAGCAATCAGCCCCAGCATTTT
TRBV19,-,TRBJ1-2,-,CASSIGRVYTF,TGTGCCAGTAGTATTGGGCGGGTCTACACCTTC
TRBV10-3,-,TRBJ1-1,TRBD1,CAISSGTGIDTEAFF,TGTGCCATCAGTTCCGGGACAGGGATTGACACTGAAGCTTTCTTT
TRBV6-5,-,TRBJ2-3,-,CATSVSAGSTDTQYF,TGTGCCACCTCAGTTAGCGCGGGTTCGACAGATACGCAGTATTTT